This T cell receptor beta chain comes out of a study of monozygotic twins with inflammatory bowel disease. Study-wide results and caveats: Compared with healthy twins, IBD patients shared fewer clonotypes with others, especially with disease activity.

CDR3 length: 14 amino acids. From germline, CDR1 is SGHNT and CDR2 YYREEE (reference sequence). TCRdb derives one entry per CDR3 protein from the 5' RACE reads, leaving out DNA. This sample lists around 380,000 distinct CDR3 sequences; its ten largest clones have approximately 2.3%. With no T cell sorting beforehand, total RNA was isolated from whole blood. A remark on this clonotype: No antigen is known for it.

The sample was blood. The source of this sequence is a human donor with ulcerative colitis or Crohn's disease, or a healthy co-twin of an affected twin (not recorded which). V is TRBV5-4 and J is TRBJ2-7; TCRdb gives TRBD1 as the D gene, but with no DNA this cannot be confirmed. This chain's CDR3 is CASSLPGQGQEQYF. The full variable domain, with the rest looked up from reference TRBV5-4 and TRBJ2-7, is ETGVTQSPTHLIKTRGQQVTLRCSSQSGHNTVSWYQQALGQGPQFIFQYYREEENGRGNFPPRFSGLQFPNYSSELNVNALELDDSALYLCASSLPGQGQEQYFGPGTRLTVT.